What follows describes a single TCR beta chain. This specimen comes from a study of technical replicates of blood from several donors. The data were produced by immunoSEQ multiplex PCR, yet TCRdb's version contains in-frame clones alone and is incomplete. The table records approximately 82,000 clones, roughly 95% of them present only once. This receptor was identified in a human donor in good health. Material: T cells isolated from PBMCs.

The CDR3 sequence: CASSLESSYNEQFF. CDR3 DNA: TGTGCCAGCAGTTTAGAGAGCTCCTACAATGAGCAGTTCTTC. This sequence joins TRBV28 and TRBJ2-1; D uncertain. Germline lookup yields CDR1 MDHEN and CDR2 SYDVKM. This CDR3 has 14 amino acids. The ends were cut back, 2 bases at V and 0 bases at J, with 5 bases in the middle.